The clone carrying this T cell receptor (beta chain) came up once. V lost 6 bases and J lost 0; bases outside the gene matches: 4. The length of the CDR3 is 14 residues. CDR1 SGHVS and CDR2 FNYEAQ come from the germline V gene. Described treatment: some 20 received Ad26.COV2.S at low or high dose, single or two shots; roughly five received placebo; per-sample allocation not given. Material that was analyzed had been drawn on day 63 after the first vaccine or placebo injection. These data are taken from a study of Ad26.COV2.S vaccination and SARS-CoV-2 variants. In the study overall: The trial was COV1001 and the donor's arm was Ad26.COV2.S.

Method: immunoSEQ multiplex PCR; TCRdb's copy keeps in-frame clones and lacks some. This sample has about 350,000 clones, with approximately 86% found just once. Sample: peripheral blood, taken in a trial of Ad26.COV2.S vaccine versus placebo. The chain combines TRBV7-6 with TRBJ1-1; 7 positions match TRBD1. The receptor was derived from a person between 18 and 65 years old who received the Ad26.COV2.S COVID-19 vaccine or a placebo. The CDR3 nucleotides read TGTGCCAGCAGGAGGGACAGCATGAACACTGAAGCTTTCTTT. Protein product: CASRRDSMNTEAFF.